Listed below are T cell receptor beta chains from one sample, sequenced in a study of Ad26.COV2.S vaccination and SARS-CoV-2 variants. Only in-frame clones appear in the TCRdb table, and some are missing; sequencing was by immunoSEQ multiplex PCR. The sample shows around 170,000 clones, around nine tenths of them seen only once. Sequencing was performed on peripheral blood, taken after recovery from COVID-19. Receptors were obtained from a human donor who had recovered from COVID-19. CDR3s include the opening cysteine and the closing phenylalanine or tryptophan. A D gene is named only where the DNA matches it firmly. Not every row has a clone size; where given, it reads once, few, many or a size class.

V	D	J	size	DNA	CDR3
TRBV9	.	TRBJ2-1	.	TGTGCCAGCAGCGTCGCCCCAACAGGACACAATGAGCAGTTCTTC	CASSVAPTGHNEQFF
TRBV5-1	.	TRBJ2-2	.	TGCGCCAGCAGCACCACAGGGGGGGACACCGGGGAGCTGTTTTTT	CASSTTGGDTGELFF
TRBV6-5	.	TRBJ2-2	.	TGTGCCAGCAGCAATCAGCGAGCCGGGGAGCTGTTTTTT	CASSNQRAGELFF
TRBV6-5	.	TRBJ1-2	.	TGTGCCAGCAGTAAGGGACCCGAGGGGGGCTACACCTTC	CASSKGPEGGYTF
TRBV2	.	TRBJ1-3	.	TGTGCCAGAGACGACCTCCGGGGGGCTGGTGGAAACACCATATATTTT	CARDDLRGAGGNTIYF
TRBV7-2	TRBD1	TRBJ1-3	.	TGTGCCAGCAGCTTCCGGACAGGTCGTGGAAACACCATATATTTT	CASSFRTGRGNTIYF
TRBV7-3	TRBD1	TRBJ2-5	.	TGTGCCAGCAGCTCCGGACCCCGGGACAGGCAAGAGACCCAGTACTTC	CASSSGPRDRQETQYF
TRBV25-1	TRBD2	TRBJ2-7	.	TGTGCCAGCAGTGAATTGGCTAGCGGGTATTACGAGCAGTACTTC	CASSELASGYYEQYF
TRBV11-2	.	TRBJ1-4	many	TGTGCCAGCAGCCTGGGGCCTAATGAAAAACTGTTTTTT	CASSLGPNEKLFF
TRBV6-2/TRBV6-3	.	TRBJ1-6	.	TGTGCCAGCAGTTACGCTGGGGGTGGGAATTCACCCCTCCACTTT	CASSYAGGGNSPLHF
TRBV10-3	.	TRBJ1-2	.	TGTGCCATCAGTGCACCTCAAGGGGGAAACTATGGCTACACCTTC	CAISAPQGGNYGYTF
TRBV4-1	.	TRBJ1-2	.	TGCGCCAGCAGCCAAGAGCCGGGGGACGGCTACACCTTC	CASSQEPGDGYTF
TRBV2	.	TRBJ1-2	.	TGTGCCAGCATAGTGGCAGGCTATAACGGCTACACCTTC	CASIVAGYNGYTF
TRBV7-3	.	TRBJ1-6	.	TGTGCCAGCAGCTTTCCGGCAGTCGTTACACTATATAATTCACCCCTCCACTTT	CASSFPAVVTLYNSPLHF
TRBV5-1	TRBD2	TRBJ2-5	.	TGCGCCAGCAGCCCAAGATGGACTAGCGGGTCGCAAGAGACCCAGTACTTC	CASSPRWTSGSQETQYF
TRBV25-1	TRBD2	TRBJ2-3	.	TGTGCCAGCAGTGAAGAACTAGCGGGGGGGCCGAGCACAGATACGCAGTATTTT	CASSEELAGGPSTDTQYF
TRBV5-6	TRBD1	TRBJ1-1	.	TGTGCCAGCAGCTTTGGGACAGGCATCATGAACACTGAAGCTTTCTTT	CASSFGTGIMNTEAFF
TRBV9	TRBD1	TRBJ1-2	.	TGTGCCAGCAGCGCTTTACAGGGGGCGGGAGGCTACACCTTC	CASSALQGAGGYTF
TRBV3-1/TRBV3-2	.	TRBJ1-1	.	TGTGCCAGCAGCCCTAGAGAAGTCGGAGAAGCTTTCTTT	CASSPREVGEAFF
TRBV2	.	TRBJ1-5	.	TGTGCCAGCAGTGGGGGGGACGCTCGTCAGCCCCAGCATTTT	CASSGGDARQPQHF
TRBV29-1	.	TRBJ2-3	.	TGCAGCGCCCCCGGGACCCGCACAGATACGCAGTATTTT	CSAPGTRTDTQYF
TRBV2	.	TRBJ1-1	.	TGTGCCAGCAGTGGTTCCAGGGCCACTGAAGCTTTCTTT	CASSGSRATEAFF
TRBV11-2	TRBD1	TRBJ1-2	.	TGTGCCAGCAGCTCGGGACAGACTTCGGGCGGCTACACCTTC	CASSSGQTSGGYTF
TRBV5-1	TRBD1	TRBJ2-5	.	TGCGCCAGCAGCTTCGGACAGGGGTCCCAAGAGACCCAGTACTTC	CASSFGQGSQETQYF
TRBV2	.	TRBJ2-3	.	TGTGCCAGCATTTCAAAGGGAGCGGGCACAGATACGCAGTATTTT	CASISKGAGTDTQYF
TRBV28	TRBD2	TRBJ2-1	.	TGTGCCAGCAGTCCCGGACTAGCGGGGGGGACCTCCTACAATGAGCAGTTCTTC	CASSPGLAGGTSYNEQFF
TRBV3-1/TRBV3-2	.	TRBJ1-1	.	TGTGCCAGCTCCCCTCCAAAGACGAACACTGAAGCTTTCTTT	CASSPPKTNTEAFF
TRBV5-3	.	TRBJ2-3	.	TGTGCCACCAAAGAGGGTGGGAGTACAGATACGCAGTATTTT	CATKEGGSTDTQYF
TRBV27	.	TRBJ2-6	.	TGTGCCAGCAGTTCCCTCTCCCATAGCTCTGGGGCCAACGTCCTGACTTTC	CASSSLSHSSGANVLTF
TRBV5-1	TRBD2	TRBJ2-1	.	TGCGCCAGCAGCTCTGGCGGGGGGACTAGCGGCTACAATGAGCAGTTCTTC	CASSSGGGTSGYNEQFF
TRBV7-8	.	TRBJ2-5	few	TGTGCCAGCAGCTTAGTTCAATCCAGGGGAGAGACCCAGTACTTC	CASSLVQSRGETQYF
TRBV7-2	.	TRBJ2-5	.	TGTGCCAGCAGCTTAGAACTCAGGGCGCTTCAAGAGACCCAGTACTTC	CASSLELRALQETQYF
TRBV3-1/TRBV3-2	TRBD1	TRBJ2-1	.	TGTGCCAGCAGCCAGATGGGGACAGGGAGGTTTAAGGATGAGCAGTTCTTC	CASSQMGTGRFKDEQFF
TRBV5-6	TRBD1	TRBJ2-7	.	TGTGCCAGCAGCTTGGCGACAGGGATCACCTACGAGCAGTACTTC	CASSLATGITYEQYF
TRBV30	.	TRBJ1-1	.	TGTGCCTGGAGTGGGGGTGTCGCTGAAGCTTTCTTT	CAWSGGVAEAFF
TRBV30	TRBD1	TRBJ2-5	.	TGTGCCTGGGAACAGGGGCAAGAGACCCAGTACTTC	CAWEQGQETQYF
TRBV9	TRBD1	TRBJ1-2	.	TGTGCCAGCAGCCCCCGTAGAGGGGGGACAGTCTATGGCTACACCTTC	CASSPRRGGTVYGYTF
TRBV2	TRBD2	TRBJ2-1	.	TGTGCCAGCATATTGCAAGCGGGAGGGGCCTATGAGCAGTTCTTC	CASILQAGGAYEQFF
TRBV13	TRBD1	TRBJ2-7	once	TGTGCCAGCAGCTCGGGGACAGAAATACTCTACGAGCAGTACTTC	CASSSGTEILYEQYF
TRBV6-1	.	TRBJ1-4	.	TGTGCCAGCAGTGAAAGCAGGGGATCGGATGAAAAACTGTTTTTT	CASSESRGSDEKLFF
TRBV6-5	TRBD2	TRBJ2-3	.	TGTGCCACGGTAGCGGGGGATACAGATACGCAGTATTTT	CATVAGDTDTQYF
TRBV7-3	.	TRBJ2-1	.	TGTGCCAGCAGCTCTACCGGGACGGTAGCCTACAATGAGCAGTTCTTC	CASSSTGTVAYNEQFF
TRBV27	TRBD2	TRBJ2-1	.	TGTGCCAGCAGATCGCGGGGGGGCAGGAATGAGCAGTTCTTC	CASRSRGGRNEQFF
TRBV28	.	TRBJ1-2	.	TGTGCCAGCAGTTTGGGCCGGGGTAACAATGGCTACACCTTC	CASSLGRGNNGYTF
TRBV5-1	.	TRBJ2-7	.	TGCGCCAGCAGGTTGAGGGGAATAGCGGAACCTTACGAGCAGTACTTC	CASRLRGIAEPYEQYF
TRBV6-2/TRBV6-3	.	TRBJ1-5	.	TGTGCCAGCAGTAGGACGGTGAATCAGCCCCAGCATTTT	CASSRTVNQPQHF
TRBV7-9	TRBD1	TRBJ1-2	.	TGTGCCAGCAGCCCCGGGACAGGGGGGATAAGTGGCTACACCTTC	CASSPGTGGISGYTF
TRBV7-9	TRBD1	TRBJ2-2	.	TGTGCCAGCAGCCCGGGACAGGGGACCGGGGAGCTGTTTTTT	CASSPGQGTGELFF
TRBV6-5	TRBD1	TRBJ1-2	many	TGTGCCAGCAGACCCGGACAGGGGAACTATGGCTACACCTTC	CASRPGQGNYGYTF
TRBV10-3	.	TRBJ1-6	.	TGTGCCATCAGCGGGGAGACAGTCTCCTATAATTCACCCCTCCACTTT	CAISGETVSYNSPLHF
TRBV18	.	TRBJ1-4	.	TGTGCCAGCTCACGAGAGCGGGTTAATGAAAAACTGTTTTTT	CASSRERVNEKLFF
TRBV11-2	.	TRBJ2-5	.	TGTGCCAGCACGAACGCCGGAGCGTGGGAGACCCAGTACTTC	CASTNAGAWETQYF
TRBV28	.	TRBJ1-3	.	TGTGCCAGCAGTCCAAATCGAGGGGACGGACTAGGAAACACCATATATTTT	CASSPNRGDGLGNTIYF
TRBV24-1	.	TRBJ2-7	.	TGTGCCACCAGTGATTCCGGGCTAGGAATCGACGAGCAGTACTTC	CATSDSGLGIDEQYF
TRBV14	.	TRBJ1-1	.	TGTGCCAGCAGCCAAGGGTTTGGGGGGAAGAACACTGAAGCTTTCTTT	CASSQGFGGKNTEAFF
TRBV3-1/TRBV3-2	.	TRBJ2-7	.	TGTGCCAGCAGCCTCCTACAGGGGGGGAAGTACTTC	CASSLLQGGKYF
TRBV9	.	TRBJ1-6	once	TGTGCCAGCAGCGTAGAGGGGCAGGGTGGTTCACCCCTCCACTTT	CASSVEGQGGSPLHF